These 27 T cell receptor beta chains came from one sample sequenced in a study of regulatory T cells in long-lasting Graves disease (dated by TCRdb to about 2021). According to the study, the label for this sample's time point signals: newly diagnosed GD, antithyroid drugs for less than 3 months. For both TCR sequencing and RNA sequencing, RNA was extracted from PBMCs in TRIzol. The method behind the library was multiplex PCR. The instrument given in TCRdb is Illumina HiSeq 4000. iRepertoire HTBI primers and Arm-PCR amplification of CDR3 regions were used to construct TCR beta libraries. TCRdb reprocessing: public reads trimmed at Q25 with fastp, clones called with MiXCR, in-frame beta chains kept. Rows are unified per CDR3 protein, each entry keeping the most common DNA and genes. The sample profile shows roughly 560,000 distinct CDR3 sequences; around 13% of them were found once. The ten largest clones capture 8.9% of the sample.

The sample also formed part of further work on T cells in Graves' hyperthyroidism and ophthalmopathy.

Sequenced here: peripheral blood mononuclear cells (PBMCs), sampled at new diagnosis, from a patient treated with antithyroid drugs. Receptor source: a woman aged 30 to 39 with Graves disease. Donor details come from another sample of the same person, matched by shared clones.

The rearrangement joins TRBV18 to TRBJ2-2; D unclear. The CDR3 runs to 13 residues. Germline assignment: CDR1 KGHSH and CDR2 LQKENI. Trimming left V 3 bases short and J 6 bases short, with 8 bases between. The CDR3 spells CASSPVTSGELFF. The CDR3 DNA sequence: TGTGCCAGCTCACCGGTGACTTCCGGGGAGCTGTTTTTT.

The sample holds many counts of this clonotype. The chain uses TRBV2 and TRBJ2-5, with 8 bases that match TRBD1. CDR3 length: 13 amino acids. V gave up 8 bases and J gave up 4 bases; unmatched junction bases: 6. Per the germline V gene, CDR1 is SNHLY and CDR2 is FYNNEI. The DNA for the CDR3 is TGTGCCAGCGCAGACAGGGGAGGAGAGACCCAGTACTTC. As protein: CASADRGGETQYF.

This clonotype was counted between two and nine times. This chain connects TRBV28 to TRBJ1-2; D might be TRBD1 (5 bases). V was pared by 4 bases and J by 4 bases, with 16 bases between. Germline V gene data show CDR1 as MDHEN and CDR2 as SYDVKM. The CDR3 spans 15 residues. Here the CDR3 reads CASSSREGRVYGYTF. CDR3 coding DNA: TGTGCCAGCAGTTCGCGGGAGGGGCGAGTCTATGGCTACACCTTC.

The CDR3 reads CASSFELADGADTQYF. DNA of the CDR3: TGTGCCAGCAGCTTTGAACTAGCGGATGGCGCAGATACGCAGTATTTT. This sequence joins TRBV5-6 and TRBJ2-3; 8 nucleotides agree with TRBD2. Germline CDR1 reads SGHDT; CDR2 reads YYEEEE. J gave up 4 bases and V 2 bases, and 9 bases lay outside the gene matches. The CDR3 totals 16 residues.

Remarks on this clonotype: The junction departs from the called germline gene at one end, perhaps through a read error. This chain's CDR3 is CASRRDSNTGELFF. The CDR3 region has the DNA TGTGCCAGCAGAAGGGACAGCAACACCGGGGAGCTGTTTTTT. The J gene is TRBJ2-2, the V gene TRBV5-1; 7 bases are shared with TRBD1. CDR1 and CDR2 (germline): SGHRS, YFSETQ. This CDR3 region has 14 residues.

This clonotype was counted many times. The genes are TRBV7-2 and TRBJ2-7; D is perhaps TRBD2 (5 bases). Per the germline V gene, CDR1 is SGHTA and CDR2 is FQGNSA. The CDR3 is 14 amino acids. V dropped 5 bases and J dropped 3 bases, with 14 bases sitting between them. The CDR3 DNA follows: TGTGCCAGCAGCCCCGGGGTGGGCGTCTACGAGCAGTACTTC. This encodes CASSPGVGVYEQYF.

The chain employs TRBV11-3 and TRBJ2-7, with TRBD2 matching 12 bases. Trimming cost V 0 bases and J 2 bases; bases outside gene matches: 8. Germline values: CDR1 SGHNT, CDR2 YENEEA. The length of the CDR3 is 18 residues. CDR3 sequence reads: CASSLDRGLAGTPYEQYF. The CDR3 DNA is TGTGCCAGCAGCTTAGATCGGGGACTAGCGGGTACACCCTACGAGCAGTACTTC.

The rearrangement uses TRBV11-2 and TRBJ1-1; D uncertain. The CDR3 has 15 residues. V lost 5 bases to trimming and J lost 0 bases, with 13 bases between them. Germline-derived CDR1 and CDR2 are SGHAT and FQNNGV. In DNA, the CDR3 is TGTGCCAGCAGCCTCGAAGGGCTTATGAACACTGAAGCTTTCTTT. Translating gives CASSLEGLMNTEAFF.

This clonotype was recorded many times. The genes are TRBV10-3 and TRBJ1-2; D call uncertain. Germline-derived CDR1 and CDR2 are ENHRY and SYGVKD. CDR3 size: 14 residues. V lost 2 bases to trimming and J lost 1 base, with 8 bases between them. The CDR3 DNA is TGTGCCATCAGTGAGATTGCCGATAACTATGGCTACACCTTC. This codes for CAISEIADNYGYTF.

In regard to this clonotype: A far larger clone is one nucleotide away, so this likely arose from a read error. The genes are TRBV10-3 and TRBJ2-1, with 9 bases that match TRBD1. V lost 2 bases to trimming and J lost 10 bases; unmatched junction nucleotides: 12. The V gene's germline CDR1 is ENHRY and CDR2 SYGVKD. This CDR3 comprises 16 residues. The CDR3, as DNA: TGTGCCATCAGTGAGCCGGGACAGGGTTTTTCCTACGAGCAGTTCTTC. Translating it yields CAISEPGQGFSYEQFF.

The chain couples TRBV29-1 to TRBJ2-5; D possibly corresponds to TRBD2 (7 bases). Trimming stripped 7 bases from V and 1 base from J, with 19 bases between. This CDR3 comprises 15 residues. Germline loops: CDR1 SQVTM, CDR2 ANQGSEA. The DNA for the CDR3 is TGCAGCGCCGAGGGGGGGAGGCTGGGCCAAGAGACCCAGTACTTC. It encodes CSAEGGRLGQETQYF.

This clonotype was seen at least ten times. V gene TRBV28 combines with J gene TRBJ2-7, with no clear D. In germline, CDR1 is MDHEN, CDR2 SYDVKM. The length of the CDR3 is 13 residues. The V gene lost 5 bases and the J gene lost 4 bases, with 12 bases spanning the gap. The CDR3 is CASSNTASYEQYF. The CDR3 DNA reads TGTGCCAGCAGTAATACAGCGTCATACGAGCAGTACTTC.

This clonotype was picked up many times. As the CDR3 is not closed by the conserved phenylalanine or tryptophan, this likely results from a read error. V and J are TRBV5-1 and TRBJ1-1; TRBD1 might be the D (5 bases). The ends were cut back, 1 base at V and 2 bases at J, with 15 bases in the middle. There are 16 residues in the CDR3. Germline CDR1 and CDR2: SGHRS and YFSETQ. The CDR3 loop is CASSLRPRDSNTEAFL. CDR3 sequence (DNA): TGCGCCAGCAGCTTGAGACCCCGGGACTCCAACACTGAAGCTTTCCTT.

This clonotype occurred a few times. The CDR3 reads CASSQINTGNGGYTF. In DNA, the CDR3 is TGCGCCAGCAGCCAAATTAATACAGGGAACGGTGGCTACACCTTC. The V and J genes are TRBV5-1 and TRBJ1-2; possibly TRBD1 for D (6 bases). Trimming took 4 bases from V and 7 from J, leaving 20 bases between them. The CDR3 contains 15 residues. Germline V CDR1 and CDR2: SGHRS, YFSETQ. The variable domain in full, with the rest retrieved from reference TRBV5-1 and TRBJ1-2, is KAGVTQTPRYLIKTRGQQVTLSCSPISGHRSVSWYQQTPGQGLQFLFEYFSETQRNKGNFPGRFSGRQFSNSRSEMNVSTLELGDSALYLCASSQINTGNGGYTFGSGTRLTVV.

This clonotype was recorded many times. V and J are TRBV2 and TRBJ2-1; D gene uncertain. This CDR3 has 12 amino acids. Trimming stripped 7 bases from V and 5 bases from J, with 9 bases between. Germline V CDR1 and CDR2: SNHLY, FYNNEI. CDR3 nucleotides: TGTGCCAGCATTCGTAACGACAATGAGCAGTTCTTC. As protein: CASIRNDNEQFF.

This clonotype has ten or more counts. The V and J genes are TRBV7-3 and TRBJ2-1, with D unclear. CDR1 and CDR2 from the germline V gene are SGHTA and FQGTGA. V was trimmed by 0 bases and J by 5 bases, leaving 8 bases between them. This CDR3 has 14 amino acids. The CDR3 sequence is CASSLTSGHNEQFF. CDR3 nucleotide sequence: TGTGCCAGCAGCTTAACTAGTGGACACAATGAGCAGTTCTTC. Filled out from reference TRBV7-3 and TRBJ2-1, the complete variable domain reads GAGVSQTPSNKVTEKGKYVELRCDPISGHTALYWYRQSLGQGPEFLIYFQGTGAADDSGLPNDRFFAVRPEGSVSTLKIQRTERGDSAVYLCASSLTSGHNEQFFGPGTRLTVL.

On this clonotype: Possible read error: a much larger clone is one base away. The CDR3 region is CASSRDLTDTQYF. The DNA of the CDR3 is TGTGCCAGCAGCAGGGACCTCACAGATACGCAGTATTTT. This sequence joins TRBV2 and TRBJ2-3, with D perhaps being TRBD1 or TRBD2 (5 bases each). CDR1 SNHLY and CDR2 FYNNEI come from the germline V gene. This CDR3 is built from 13 residues. Trimming cost V 6 bases and J 2 bases, with 9 bases left between them.

This clonotype was seen many times. The chain carries TRBV2 and TRBJ2-2, with TRBD1 identical over 8 bases. Germline loops: CDR1 SNHLY, CDR2 FYNNEI. J gave up 7 bases and V 7 bases, and 8 bases lay outside the gene matches. The CDR3 is made up of 14 amino acids. This chain's CDR3 is CASNLDREDGELFF. In DNA form, the CDR3 reads TGTGCCAGCAATCTGGACAGGGAGGACGGGGAGCTGTTTTTT.

This clonotype was recorded at least ten times. The chain uses TRBV27 and TRBJ2-1; D is perhaps TRBD2 (6 bases). The CDR3 sequence is 14 residues long. Germline V lookup: CDR1 MNHEY, CDR2 SMNVEV (reference sequence). Deletions cut 4 bases from V and 3 bases from J, with 10 bases between. In nucleotides, the CDR3 is TGTGCCAGCAGTTATATCGGGAGCTACAATGAGCAGTTCTTC. This sequence encodes CASSYIGSYNEQFF.

This clonotype was counted many times. The rearrangement links TRBV11-2 to TRBJ1-6, with TRBD1 matching over 7 bases. The CDR3 consists of 15 residues. Germline V gives CDR1 SGHAT, CDR2 FQNNGV. Trimming at V came to 5 bases and at J to 7 bases, leaving 8 bases not matched to a gene. DNA for the CDR3: TGTGCCAGCAGCGCCCGACAGGGTCGGAATTCACCCCTCCACTTT. This sequence encodes CASSARQGRNSPLHF. The complete variable domain, with remaining parts taken from reference TRBV11-2 and TRBJ1-6, reads EAGVAQSPRYKIIEKRQSVAFWCNPISGHATLYWYQQILGQGPKLLIQFQNNGVVDDSQLPKDRFSAERLKGVDSTLKIQPAKLEDSAVYLCASSARQGRNSPLHFGNGTRLTVT.

This clonotype has ten or more counts. Its ends do not fully match the called genes, so a read error is possible. The genes are TRBV20-1 and TRBJ2-1; 8 nucleotides agree with TRBD2. The germline gives CDR1 DFQATT, CDR2 SNEGSKA (reference sequence). CDR3 length: 16 residues. CDR3 in DNA: TGCAGTGCTAGAGAGCCACTAGCGGCCGCCTACGATGAGCAGTTCTTC. It codes for CSAREPLAAAYDEQFF.

The chain employs TRBV11-1 and TRBJ2-3; 15 bases line up with TRBD2. J lost 0 bases, V lost 6 bases, and 13 bases had no gene match. This CDR3 has 20 residues. Germline values: CDR1 SGHAT, CDR2 FQDESV (reference sequence). The CDR3 DNA is TGTGCCAGCAGTCCCAAAAACCGGACTAGCGGGAGGGCCAGCACAGATACGCAGTATTTT. Protein product: CASSPKNRTSGRASTDTQYF. Supplemented by reference TRBV11-1 and TRBJ2-3, the full variable domain reads EAEVAQSPRYKITEKSQAVAFWCDPISGHATLYWYRQILGQGPELLVQFQDESVVDDSQLPKDRFSAERLKGVDSTLKIQPAELGDSAMYLCASSPKNRTSGRASTDTQYFGPGTRLTVL.

This clonotype was recorded at least ten times. The rearrangement uses TRBV11-2 and TRBJ2-3; tentatively, D is TRBD1 (5 bases). V gave up 1 base and J gave up 5 bases, with 13 bases separating them. The CDR3 runs to 15 residues. In germline, CDR1 is SGHAT, CDR2 FQNNGV. The CDR3 region has the DNA TGTGCCAGCAGCTTAGGTAGACAGACCGGAGATACGCAGTATTTT. It is translated as CASSLGRQTGDTQYF. The entire variable domain, with the rest obtained from reference TRBV11-2 and TRBJ2-3, is as follows: EAGVAQSPRYKIIEKRQSVAFWCNPISGHATLYWYQQILGQGPKLLIQFQNNGVVDDSQLPKDRFSAERLKGVDSTLKIQPAKLEDSAVYLCASSLGRQTGDTQYFGPGTRLTVL.

With regard to this clonotype: This probably arose from a read error, given a far larger clone one base away. The rearrangement uses TRBV7-8 and TRBJ2-5; D is unclear. The tail of the sequence fits TRBJ2-7 better, so the J call may be wrong. CDR1 is SGHVS, CDR2 FQNEAQ, per germline. This CDR3 has 13 amino acids. CDR3 in amino acids: CASGLRHSYEQYF. The CDR3 DNA follows: TGTGCCAGCGGCCTCCGACACTCCTACGAGCAGTACTTC.

The sample holds many counts of this clonotype. The chain carries TRBV30 and TRBJ2-1; 10 bases are shared with TRBD2. The CDR3 extends over 15 amino acids. Trimming cost V 2 bases and J 4 bases; bases outside gene matches: 5. Germline CDR1 reads GTSNPN; CDR2 reads SVGIG (reference sequence). In nucleotides, the CDR3 is TGTGCCTGGAGTCGACTAGCGGGCCGATACAATGAGCAGTTCTTC. Translating it yields CAWSRLAGRYNEQFF.

This clonotype was observed many times. The chain has TRBV12-3 or TRBV12-4 and TRBJ2-5; no reliable D call. This CDR3 contains 13 residues. The V and J ends lost 6 bases and 5 bases respectively, with 13 bases between them. This chain's CDR3 is CASRATVGETQYF. The CDR3 bases are TGTGCCAGCAGAGCTACCGTTGGGGAGACCCAGTACTTC.

This clonotype came up a few times. A single base separates this from a much larger clone, so it may be a read error. The V and J genes are TRBV12-3 or TRBV12-4 and TRBJ2-1; 8 positions match TRBD2. This CDR3 has 15 amino acids. The DNA for the CDR3 is TGTGCCAGCAGCAACTCCGGGACTAGGGTCTATGAGCAGTCCTTC. This sequence encodes CASSNSGTRVYEQSF.